This T cell receptor beta chain was captured in a study of blood T cell repertoires in COVID-19. Study as a whole: Sites across the United States, Italy and Spain contributed samples from acute and convalescent COVID-19.

Clinical histories supplied by participants themselves formed the basis of cohort assignment. Two negative PCRs, clearance, or symptom resolution had been documented for recovered Cohort 3 donors. Sequencing used immunoSEQ multiplex PCR; TCRdb keeps in-frame clones, though not all of them. The sample lists 200,000 to 300,000 clones, 86% occurring once. The germline CDR1 and CDR2 sequences are KGHSH and LQKENI. This CDR3 is built from 16 residues. V gave up 6 bases and J gave up 8 bases, with 23 bases separating them. This TCR derives from a woman between 18 and 30 years old who had recovered from COVID-19. The sample taken for sequencing was PBMCs or T cells enriched from blood (not recorded which). The chain recombines TRBV18 with TRBJ2-1; perhaps TRBD1 as D (6 bases). This CDR3 reads CASSLDSMPLIDEQFF. The DNA of the CDR3 is TGTGCCAGCTCCTTGGACAGCATGCCCCTCATCGATGAGCAGTTCTTC.